Listed here is a single TCR beta chain. This clonotype was recorded many times. Its antigen remains undetermined. Base quality data are lacking; no much larger clone is found one base away. The data were obtained in a study of read filtering for tumor transcriptome and immune sequencing (dated by TCRdb to 2019 to 2021). Regarding the research as a whole: The cohort consisted of 17 to 20 male and some 15 female patients, with a mean age of approximately 70 years and an age range of roughly 45 to 90. By revised international staging, fewer than ten patients were R-ISS I, about 17 were R-ISS II and more than five were R-ISS III. One main goal was a read-filtering strategy for immune repertoire data, in particular deciding whether clonotypes backed by only one read should be removed. Whole-transcriptome libraries were prepared with the TruSeq RNA Access Library Prep Kit after DNase treatment. Per sample, about 4.05 to 10.27 million TCR-region mapped reads were obtained with IR-seq, compared with only about 85 to 1,400 with RNA-seq. The study compared TCR repertoires from targeted immune repertoire sequencing and bulk whole-transcriptome sequencing run on the same bone marrow samples. What the study reported, not specific to this receptor: Clonotypes were captured by IR-seq at much higher depth and more reliably than by RNA-seq, and smaller IR-seq throughput was sufficient for identification of most shared clonotypes. When single-read clonotypes were removed, the proportions of shared clonotypes in IR-seq and RNA-seq correlated more strongly. In IR-seq, around four fifths of clonotypes but 3% to 3.5% of total reads were represented by single-read clonotypes, whereas in RNA-seq, roughly three quarters of clonotypes and around 45% of reads were represented by single-read clonotypes. The sorted CD138-negative fraction was not purified T cells but a mixed bone marrow immune population.

Starting from around 420 ng RNA, TCR libraries were constructed with the Immunoverse kit using molecular barcoded adaptors that cover the alpha/delta and beta/gamma chains. TCR library preparation used the same RNA that went into transcriptome sequencing. An Illumina HiSeq 4000 with 2 x 150 cycles was used to sequence the TCR libraries. The study's processing was this. TCR reads were aligned to human V, D, J and C references and assembled into CDR3 clonotypes with MiXCR, including quality filtering and error correction. Clonotype counts and gene usage diversity were analyzed with the tcR package in R. Raw mapping reads were checked after the RNA-seq reads had been mapped by STAR aligner version 2.5.3a onto the human GRCh37 genome. To test how sequencing depth affected the clonotypes detected, IR-seq fastq files were randomly downsampled with Seqtk 1.3. In TCRdb, the public reads were trimmed at Q25 with fastp and aligned with MiXCR, with productive beta chains retained. Rows with a matching CDR3 protein are joined into one entry that keeps the most common DNA and genes. These V and J calls originate from TCRdb's pipeline instead of the authors' own analysis. This sample has about 62,000 distinct CDR3 sequences in its table, and 15% to 20% of those were observed once. Of the sample, around 9.9% falls within the top ten clones.

V lost 5 bases and J lost 0 bases; the stretch between them is 10 bases long. There are 14 amino acids in the CDR3, from cysteine to phenylalanine inclusive. CDR3 DNA only is kept here, 42 bases in frame from base 1. Bone marrow was sampled from every patient at the time of active disease. Isolation of bone marrow mononuclear cells was performed by Ficoll-Hypaque density gradient centrifugation. Myeloma plasma cells were removed and CD138-negative cells were obtained by negative selection following labeling with CD138 magnetic microbeads on a MACS separator. Purity of the isolated cells was checked by flow cytometry on an Attune NxT using CD138 antibodies. Total RNA was extracted using TRIzol reagent and was quantified on a NanoDrop spectrophotometer. For each patient, the CD138-negative bone marrow sample underwent paired RNA-seq and IR-seq.

This sequence was found in a donor aged 40 or over with multiple myeloma. Sequenced material: a population of CD138-negative cells sorted from bone marrow. The cell subset or site label of this sample denotes: bone marrow mononuclear cells depleted of CD138+ plasma/myeloma cells by negative magnetic selection. Recombination linked TRBV12-3 or TRBV12-4 to TRBJ1-1; confidence is insufficient to name the D gene. DNA sequence: TGTGCCAGCAGTCGGATGAGTTTGAACACTGAAGCTTTCTTT. Translated, this gives CASSRMSLNTEAFF.